These T cell receptor beta chains were read from a single sample in a study of blood T cell repertoires in COVID-19. Clones were sequenced by immunoSEQ multiplex PCR, and TCRdb holds only the in-frame ones, with some missing. The sample records more than 200,000 clones, roughly 90% being singletons. The specimen was peripheral blood. The receptor source for this set is a woman aged 40-49 years who had recovered from COVID-19. CDR3s include the opening cysteine and the closing phenylalanine or tryptophan. D genes are given only for firm matches. Some rows have no size entry. The others give once, few or many, or a class for an expanded clone.

clone_size	v_call	j_call	cdr3_length	d_call	cdr3_nt	cdr3_aa
NA	TRBV19	TRBJ2-1	18	TRBD2	TGTGCCAGTAGTATTAGTGGGGTAGCGGGAGTTTCCTACAATGAGCAGTTCTTC	CASSISGVAGVSYNEQFF
NA	TRBV6-5	TRBJ2-7	14	TRBD2	TGTGCCAGCAGCCCGACTAGCGGATCCTACGAGCAGTACTTC	CASSPTSGSYEQYF
NA	TRBV6-6	TRBJ1-5	13	NA	TGTGCCAGCAGTTACTCAGGAGCTCAGCCCCAGCATTTT	CASSYSGAQPQHF
NA	TRBV9	TRBJ2-3	15	NA	TGTGCCAGCAGCGTAGTCGGCGGGGAAGTAAATACGCAGTATTTT	CASSVVGGEVNTQYF
NA	TRBV5-1	TRBJ2-5	14	TRBD2	TGCGCCACCACGGCAGCGGGGGGCCTTGAGACCCAGTACTTC	CATTAAGGLETQYF
NA	TRBV19	TRBJ2-7	14	NA	TGTGCCAGTAGTTGGGCAGGGGATTCCTACGAGCAGTACTTC	CASSWAGDSYEQYF
once	TRBV19	TRBJ1-6	17	NA	TGTGCCAGTAGTCTCGAGACTGGTTTGGTAGTTGATTCACCCCTCCACTTT	CASSLETGLVVDSPLHF
NA	TRBV2	TRBJ1-4	14	TRBD1	TGTGCCAGCAGTCGGGACAGGGAGAATGAAAAACTGTTTTTT	CASSRDRENEKLFF
NA	TRBV28	TRBJ1-2	15	TRBD1	TGTGCCAGCAGTTCTACAGGGGGGGTGGACTATGGCTACACCTTC	CASSSTGGVDYGYTF
NA	TRBV7-2	TRBJ2-6	16	NA	TGTGCCAGCAGCTTACAGGTTATCTCTGGGGCCAACGTCCTGACTTTC	CASSLQVISGANVLTF
NA	TRBV5-4	TRBJ2-7	14	NA	TGTGCCAGCAGGTCGACACTGGGCTCCTACGAGCAGTACTTC	CASRSTLGSYEQYF
once	TRBV30	TRBJ2-7	14	TRBD2	TGTGCCTGGAGTGAGGGACTAGCGGGAGGAGAGCAGTACTTC	CAWSEGLAGGEQYF
NA	TRBV24-1	TRBJ2-1	12	NA	TGTGCCACCGGAAACCAGGAAAATGAGCAGTTCTTC	CATGNQENEQFF
NA	TRBV18	TRBJ2-7	12	TRBD1	TGTGCCAGCTCAACTCAGGGGGACGAGCAGTACTTC	CASSTQGDEQYF
once	TRBV19	TRBJ2-6	16	TRBD2	TGTGCCAGTAGTATGGGGGGGAGCTCTGGGGCCAACGTCCTGACTTTC	CASSMGGSSGANVLTF
few	TRBV28	TRBJ2-1	17	NA	TGTGCCAGCAGTTCTCTTATTTTAGCGGCATCCTACAATGAGCAGTTCTTC	CASSSLILAASYNEQFF
NA	TRBV13	TRBJ1-4	13	NA	TGTGCCAGCAGAGTTACCGGGAATGAAAAACTGTTTTTT	CASRVTGNEKLFF
NA	TRBV11-2	TRBJ1-3	11	TRBD1	TGTGCCAGCAGCTCCAGGGGGCGCGGGGATTTT	CASSSRGRGDF
NA	TRBV19	TRBJ2-1	15	TRBD2	TGTGCCAGTAGTATAGGGCGGGGGGCGGAGGATGAGCAGTTCTTC	CASSIGRGAEDEQFF
NA	TRBV28	TRBJ2-3	15	TRBD1	TGTGCCAGCAGTCCCCGCGGGACAGGGCAAGATACGCAGTATTTT	CASSPRGTGQDTQYF
NA	TRBV19	TRBJ2-7	16	TRBD2	TGTGCCAGTAGTATAATGAGCGGGAGGGCCGGGAGCGAGCAGTACTTC	CASSIMSGRAGSEQYF
NA	TRBV15	TRBJ2-2	17	NA	TGTGCCACCAGCAGAGATTTGCAGGGGAGAAACACCGGGGAGCTGTTTTTT	CATSRDLQGRNTGELFF
NA	TRBV9	TRBJ2-7	14	NA	TGTGCCAGCAGCCAACCCGGGACACTTTCGAAGCAGTACTTC	CASSQPGTLSKQYF
NA	TRBV19	TRBJ1-5	15	NA	TGTGCCAGCCAGTCAGGGGCTGCAGGGAATCAGCCCCAGCATTTT	CASQSGAAGNQPQHF
NA	TRBV30	TRBJ1-2	13	TRBD1	TGTGCCTGGACCGGGACAGGACCCTATGGCTACACCTTC	CAWTGTGPYGYTF
once	TRBV29-1	TRBJ2-7	12	TRBD1	TGCAGCGTTGGACAGGGGACCTACGAGCAGTACTTC	CSVGQGTYEQYF
NA	TRBV21-1	TRBJ2-4	16	NA	TGTGCCAGCAGCAAAGGCCGACTCATAGCCAAAAACATTCAGTACTTC	CASSKGRLIAKNIQYF
NA	TRBV7-6	TRBJ1-6	16	TRBD1	TGTGCCAGCAGCCGACGAGGACAGGGGAATAATTCACCCCTCCACTTT	CASSRRGQGNNSPLHF
NA	TRBV4-2	TRBJ2-2	17	NA	TGTGCCAGCAGCCATTTGGGGGGATCGTCGATCACCGGGGAGCTGTTTTTT	CASSHLGGSSITGELFF
once	TRBV14	TRBJ2-5	15	NA	TGTGCCAGCAGCCAAGATTTTCTTCGGCAAGAGACCCAGTACTTC	CASSQDFLRQETQYF
NA	TRBV28	TRBJ2-7	11	NA	TGTGCCAGCAAAGGGGGCTACGAGCAGTACTTC	CASKGGYEQYF
NA	TRBV7-8	TRBJ1-4	15	NA	TGTGCCAGCAGCTCCTCCAGGGGAACTAATGAAAAACTGTTTTTT	CASSSSRGTNEKLFF
NA	TRBV3-1/TRBV3-2	TRBJ2-1	15	TRBD2	TGTGCCAGCAGCCCAGGGCTAGCGGGAGTGGGCGAGCAGTTCTTC	CASSPGLAGVGEQFF
NA	TRBV11-3	TRBJ2-5	14	TRBD2	TGTGCCAGCAGCGGGCAAGGACTAGTCCCGACCCAGTACTTC	CASSGQGLVPTQYF
NA	TRBV5-4	TRBJ2-3	14	NA	TGTGCCAGCAGCTATGACAGGAGACCAGATACGCAGTATTTT	CASSYDRRPDTQYF
NA	TRBV19	TRBJ2-3	19	TRBD2	TGTGCCAGTAGTATAGACCCTCCGGGACTAGCGGGGGGCCGAGATACGCAGTATTTT	CASSIDPPGLAGGRDTQYF
NA	TRBV11-2	TRBJ1-4	15	NA	TGTGCCAGCAGCTCCGACCCCGGGGTGGGTGAAAAACTGTTTTTT	CASSSDPGVGEKLFF
NA	TRBV28	TRBJ1-5	14	NA	TGTGCCAGCAGTTTATGGGGCCGTGATCAGCCCCAGCATTTT	CASSLWGRDQPQHF
NA	TRBV18	TRBJ2-5	13	NA	TGTGCCAGCTCACCACAGCGGGTAGAGACCCAGTACTTC	CASSPQRVETQYF
few	TRBV6-5	TRBJ1-6	13	NA	TGTGCCAGCAGTAATGGGGGGTATTCACCCCTCCACTTT	CASSNGGYSPLHF
NA	TRBV11-2	TRBJ2-5	13	TRBD1	TGTGCCAGCAGCCGGGACAGGGGTGAGACCCAGTACTTC	CASSRDRGETQYF
NA	TRBV2	TRBJ1-5	14	TRBD1	TGTGCCAGCAGGGCAACAGGGGTAGGTCAGCCCCAGCATTTT	CASRATGVGQPQHF
NA	TRBV10-3	TRBJ1-5	16	NA	TGTGCCATCAGTGAGTCGGGGGGTGTGGACAATCAGCCCCAGCATTTT	CAISESGGVDNQPQHF
NA	TRBV6-5	TRBJ2-2	15	TRBD1	TGTGCCAGCAGTTCTACAGGGGGGTGGGACCGGGAGCTGTTTTTT	CASSSTGGWDRELFF
NA	TRBV5-1	TRBJ2-3	18	TRBD2	TGCGCCAGCAGCGAGAACCTTGGACTAGCGGGGAGCACAGATACGCAGTATTTT	CASSENLGLAGSTDTQYF
once	TRBV12-3/TRBV12-4	TRBJ2-4	13	NA	TGTGCCAGCAGTTTAACAGGGACGAACATTCAGTACTTC	CASSLTGTNIQYF
NA	TRBV7-2	TRBJ2-1	16	TRBD1	TGTGCCAGCAGCACCCGGACAGGGGTCTCCTACAATGAGCAGTTCTTC	CASSTRTGVSYNEQFF
NA	TRBV19	TRBJ2-1	18	TRBD1	TGTGCCAGTAGTACTTCCCACTCGGGACAGGGTTCCTACAATGAGCAGTTCTTC	CASSTSHSGQGSYNEQFF
NA	TRBV18	TRBJ2-1	16	NA	TGTGCCAGCTCACCGGAAACGCTGGACTGGAACAATGAGCAGTTCTTC	CASSPETLDWNNEQFF
once	TRBV7-2	TRBJ2-2	16	TRBD1	TGTGCCAGCAGCTCAGCTGGACAGGGTAGGGCCGGGGAGCTGTTTTTT	CASSSAGQGRAGELFF
NA	TRBV5-5	TRBJ1-2	15	TRBD1	TGTGCCAGCAGCCTTGGACAGGGAGAAAACTATGGCTACACCTTC	CASSLGQGENYGYTF
once	TRBV11-1	TRBJ2-3	16	NA	TGTGCCAGCAGCTTGACGTCAGGGGCCGGCACAGATACGCAGTATTTT	CASSLTSGAGTDTQYF
NA	TRBV18	TRBJ1-2	14	TRBD1	TGTGCCAGCTCACATGAGGGGACAGAGTATGGCTACACCTTC	CASSHEGTEYGYTF
NA	TRBV5-1	TRBJ1-4	13	NA	TGCGCCAGCAGCTTGGCTGAGAATGAAAAACTGTTTTTT	CASSLAENEKLFF
NA	TRBV18	TRBJ1-2	13	NA	TGTGCCAGCTCACCAACAGGGATTGGAGGCTACACCTTC	CASSPTGIGGYTF
NA	TRBV9	TRBJ1-2	16	NA	TGTGCCAGCAGCGGCCCCCGTCCAGTCAAAGTGTATGGCTACACCTTC	CASSGPRPVKVYGYTF
NA	TRBV3-1/TRBV3-2	TRBJ2-1	16	TRBD2	TGTGCCAGCAGCCAACACACCGGGAGGTCCTACAATGAGCAGTTCTTC	CASSQHTGRSYNEQFF
NA	TRBV29-1	TRBJ2-7	13	NA	TGCAGCCTTTTAAGGGGGGGCCCCTACGAGCAATACTTC	CSLLRGGPYEQYF
NA	TRBV30	TRBJ1-2	14	NA	TGTGCCTGGACAGGACAGAGAGCTAACTATGGCTACACCTTC	CAWTGQRANYGYTF
NA	TRBV10-2	TRBJ2-2	14	TRBD2	TGCGCCAGCAGTGACTGGACTAGCGTAGGGGAGCTGTTTTTT	CASSDWTSVGELFF